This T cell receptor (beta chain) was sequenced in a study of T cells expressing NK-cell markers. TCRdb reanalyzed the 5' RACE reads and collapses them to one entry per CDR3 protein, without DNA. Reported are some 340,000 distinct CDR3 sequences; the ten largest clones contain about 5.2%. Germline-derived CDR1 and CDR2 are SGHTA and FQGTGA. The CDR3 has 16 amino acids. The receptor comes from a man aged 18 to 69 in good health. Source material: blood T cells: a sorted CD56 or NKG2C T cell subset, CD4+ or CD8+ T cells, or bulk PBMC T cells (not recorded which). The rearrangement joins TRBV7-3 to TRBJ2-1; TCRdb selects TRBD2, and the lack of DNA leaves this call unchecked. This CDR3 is CASSPQAGGKYNEQFF.